This is a list of T cell receptor beta chains from one sample in a study of cytomegalovirus exposure and HLA in healthy donors. Data came from immunoSEQ multiplex PCR; TCRdb stores just in-frame clones and leaves some out. The profile shows some 120,000 clones, roughly 68% of them singletons. Material for sequencing was PBMCs. The receptors come from a woman in her twenties or thirties in good health and CMV-seronegative. The CDR3 runs from the conserved cysteine through the conserved F or W. Each record gives: V gene, J gene, D gene, clone size, CDR3 protein, CDR3 DNA. D genes are given only for firm matches. Not all rows give a size; the values are once, few, many and, for expanded clones, a class.

v_gene: TRBV25-1
j_gene: TRBJ2-1
d_gene: NA
abundance: few
CDR3aa: CASSVTSIYEQFF
CDR3nt: TGTGCCAGCAGTGTTACTAGTATCTATGAGCAGTTCTTC

v_gene: TRBV28
j_gene: TRBJ2-1
d_gene: TRBD2
abundance: NA
CDR3aa: CASSPTSGRANEQFF
CDR3nt: TGTGCCAGCAGCCCTACTAGCGGGAGGGCCAATGAGCAGTTCTTC

v_gene: TRBV12-5
j_gene: TRBJ2-3
d_gene: NA
abundance: NA
CDR3aa: CASGLGGQGSTDTQYF
CDR3nt: TGTGCTAGTGGTTTGGGGGGTCAGGGATCCACAGATACGCAGTATTTT

v_gene: TRBV6-1
j_gene: TRBJ1-1
d_gene: NA
abundance: NA
CDR3aa: CASSEDSLKNTEAFF
CDR3nt: TGTGCCAGCAGTGAAGACAGCCTAAAGAACACTGAAGCTTTCTTT

v_gene: TRBV9
j_gene: TRBJ1-1
d_gene: NA
abundance: NA
CDR3aa: CASSVDGAFTEAFF
CDR3nt: TGTGCCAGCAGCGTAGATGGAGCCTTCACTGAAGCTTTCTTT

v_gene: TRBV5-8
j_gene: TRBJ2-7
d_gene: TRBD2
abundance: NA
CDR3aa: CASSLAPGGSRSSYEQYF
CDR3nt: TGTGCCAGCAGCTTGGCGCCGGGGGGGTCCCGGAGCTCCTACGAGCAGTACTTC

v_gene: TRBV7-2
j_gene: TRBJ2-3
d_gene: NA
abundance: NA
CDR3aa: CASSFLFGDTQYF
CDR3nt: TGTGCCAGCAGCTTCCTATTCGGGGATACGCAGTATTTT

v_gene: TRBV5-1
j_gene: TRBJ2-1
d_gene: TRBD2
abundance: NA
CDR3aa: CASSFTSGSSYNEQFF
CDR3nt: TGCGCCAGCAGCTTTACTAGCGGGAGCTCCTACAATGAGCAGTTCTTC

v_gene: TRBV28
j_gene: TRBJ1-2
d_gene: NA
abundance: NA
CDR3aa: CASSLGPGGYTF
CDR3nt: TGTGCCAGCAGTTTAGGGCCTGGGGGCTACACCTTC

v_gene: TRBV28
j_gene: TRBJ1-2
d_gene: TRBD1
abundance: few
CDR3aa: CASSPAGGEVGYTF
CDR3nt: TGTGCCAGCAGCCCCGCAGGGGGCGAGGTTGGCTACACCTTC

v_gene: TRBV18
j_gene: TRBJ1-1
d_gene: NA
abundance: NA
CDR3aa: CASSPGREGSPFGRSFF
CDR3nt: TGTGCCAGCTCACCAGGCAGGGAAGGTAGTCCCTTTGGGAGGTCTTTCTTT

v_gene: TRBV25-1
j_gene: TRBJ1-1
d_gene: NA
abundance: NA
CDR3aa: CASSELSGATEAFF
CDR3nt: TGTGCCAGCAGTGAATTGTCAGGGGCGACTGAAGCTTTCTTT

v_gene: TRBV30
j_gene: TRBJ2-3
d_gene: TRBD2
abundance: NA
CDR3aa: CAWSTAGGPDTQYF
CDR3nt: TGTGCCTGGAGTACCGCGGGAGGGCCAGATACGCAGTATTTT

v_gene: TRBV11-2
j_gene: TRBJ2-1
d_gene: NA
abundance: NA
CDR3aa: CASSPGPGPYNEQFF
CDR3nt: TGTGCCAGCAGCCCCGGTCCAGGGCCCTACAATGAGCAGTTCTTC

v_gene: TRBV18
j_gene: TRBJ1-1
d_gene: NA
abundance: NA
CDR3aa: CASSKNPTLTDMNTEAFF
CDR3nt: TGTGCCAGCTCAAAAAACCCAACTTTGACAGATATGAACACTGAAGCTTTCTTT

v_gene: TRBV6-4
j_gene: TRBJ2-3
d_gene: TRBD2
abundance: NA
CDR3aa: CASSETSGTDTQYF
CDR3nt: TGTGCCAGCAGTGAGACTAGCGGCACAGATACGCAGTATTTT

v_gene: TRBV4-1
j_gene: TRBJ2-3
d_gene: NA
abundance: NA
CDR3aa: CASSLRQASTDTQYF
CDR3nt: TGCGCCAGCAGCCTCAGACAGGCTAGCACAGATACGCAGTATTTT

v_gene: TRBV9
j_gene: TRBJ2-1
d_gene: NA
abundance: few
CDR3aa: CASSVTPGSNEQFF
CDR3nt: TGTGCCAGCAGCGTAACCCCAGGGTCCAATGAGCAGTTCTTC

v_gene: TRBV6-5
j_gene: TRBJ2-1
d_gene: TRBD2
abundance: NA
CDR3aa: CASSLVAGMENEQFF
CDR3nt: TGTGCCAGCAGTCTGGTAGCGGGAATGGAAAATGAGCAGTTCTTC

v_gene: TRBV9
j_gene: TRBJ2-1
d_gene: NA
abundance: NA
CDR3aa: CASSASGAEQFF
CDR3nt: TGTGCCAGCAGCGCCTCGGGAGCTGAGCAGTTCTTC

v_gene: TRBV7-3
j_gene: TRBJ2-5
d_gene: TRBD2
abundance: once
CDR3aa: CASSLRGAGGEETQYF
CDR3nt: TGTGCCAGCAGCTTAAGAGGTGCGGGAGGGGAAGAGACCCAGTACTTC

v_gene: TRBV6-5
j_gene: TRBJ2-7
d_gene: NA
abundance: few
CDR3aa: CASSYGAGYVQYF
CDR3nt: TGTGCCAGCAGTTACGGAGCAGGGTACGTGCAGTACTTC

v_gene: TRBV6-1
j_gene: TRBJ2-7
d_gene: NA
abundance: few
CDR3aa: CASSEAGLPGARF
CDR3nt: TGTGCCAGCAGTGAAGCGGGGCTACCCGGAGCCCGCTTC

v_gene: TRBV6-5
j_gene: TRBJ1-5
d_gene: NA
abundance: NA
CDR3aa: CASSYSRGSNQPQHF
CDR3nt: TGTGCCAGCAGTTACAGTCGGGGGAGCAATCAGCCCCAGCATTTT

v_gene: TRBV9
j_gene: TRBJ1-1
d_gene: NA
abundance: few
CDR3aa: CASSTQSPGATSEAFF
CDR3nt: TGTGCCAGCAGCACACAATCCCCAGGGGCTACGAGTGAAGCTTTCTTT

v_gene: TRBV27
j_gene: TRBJ2-1
d_gene: TRBD2
abundance: once
CDR3aa: CASSSSTGTSGKKTYNEQFF
CDR3nt: TGTGCCAGCAGTTCAAGTACCGGGACTAGCGGGAAGAAAACCTACAATGAGCAGTTCTTC

v_gene: TRBV7-2
j_gene: TRBJ1-5
d_gene: NA
abundance: NA
CDR3aa: CASSLWSVGQPQHF
CDR3nt: TGTGCCAGCAGCTTGTGGTCCGTCGGGCAGCCCCAGCATTTT

v_gene: TRBV11-2
j_gene: TRBJ2-7
d_gene: TRBD1
abundance: NA
CDR3aa: CASSLGLGQVTYEQYF
CDR3nt: TGTGCCAGCAGCTTAGGTCTGGGACAGGTTACCTACGAGCAGTACTTC

v_gene: TRBV6-1
j_gene: TRBJ2-1
d_gene: TRBD2
abundance: NA
CDR3aa: CATWDYRWSYNEQFF
CDR3nt: TGTGCCACTTGGGACTACCGATGGTCCTACAATGAGCAGTTCTTC

v_gene: TRBV27
j_gene: TRBJ1-2
d_gene: NA
abundance: NA
CDR3aa: CASSPSSLYGYTF
CDR3nt: TGTGCCAGCAGCCCCAGTTCCCTCTATGGCTACACCTTC

v_gene: TRBV7-8
j_gene: TRBJ2-1
d_gene: NA
abundance: NA
CDR3aa: CASSLVQGTLPDEQFF
CDR3nt: TGTGCCAGCAGCTTAGTACAAGGGACTCTCCCGGATGAGCAGTTCTTC

v_gene: TRBV9
j_gene: TRBJ2-7
d_gene: TRBD1
abundance: NA
CDR3aa: CASSVVGQAYEQYF
CDR3nt: TGTGCCAGCAGCGTAGTTGGACAGGCCTACGAGCAGTACTTC

v_gene: TRBV28
j_gene: TRBJ1-6
d_gene: TRBD1
abundance: NA
CDR3aa: CASREDRGSSPLHF
CDR3nt: TGTGCCAGCAGAGAGGACAGGGGATCCTCACCCCTCCACTTT

v_gene: TRBV7-9
j_gene: TRBJ1-6
d_gene: NA
abundance: NA
CDR3aa: CASSSQGGNSPLHF
CDR3nt: TGTGCCAGCAGCTCCCAGGGTGGTAATTCACCCCTCCACTTT

v_gene: TRBV6-1
j_gene: TRBJ1-4
d_gene: TRBD1
abundance: NA
CDR3aa: CASSERGTGNEKLFF
CDR3nt: TGTGCCAGCAGTGAAAGAGGGACAGGGAATGAAAAACTGTTTTTT

v_gene: TRBV28
j_gene: TRBJ1-2
d_gene: TRBD1
abundance: NA
CDR3aa: CASSAGTADYGYTF
CDR3nt: TGTGCCAGCAGTGCCGGGACAGCGGACTATGGCTACACCTTC

v_gene: TRBV5-1
j_gene: TRBJ1-1
d_gene: NA
abundance: few
CDR3aa: CASSDGRAGGTRAFF
CDR3nt: TGCGCCAGCAGCGATGGGAGGGCGGGTGGCACGAGAGCTTTCTTT

v_gene: TRBV30
j_gene: TRBJ2-7
d_gene: TRBD1
abundance: NA
CDR3aa: CAWVGEDRVPYEQYF
CDR3nt: TGTGCCTGGGTGGGTGAAGACAGGGTCCCATACGAGCAGTACTTC

v_gene: TRBV19
j_gene: TRBJ1-2
d_gene: NA
abundance: few
CDR3aa: CASTPAWQGLWGYTF
CDR3nt: TGTGCCAGCACCCCCGCGTGGCAGGGCCTTTGGGGCTACACCTTC

v_gene: TRBV29-1
j_gene: TRBJ1-1
d_gene: TRBD1
abundance: NA
CDR3aa: CSVDGTDPTGSGAFF
CDR3nt: TGCAGCGTTGATGGAACCGATCCGACAGGGTCGGGAGCTTTCTTT